Shown below are 13 T cell receptor beta chains from a single sample sequenced in a study of T-cell memory formation after mild COVID-19. TCRdb processed the 5' RACE reads anew with MiXCR; each CDR3 protein has one entry. Of just over 60,000 distinct CDR3 sequences in the sample, less than 9.5% were seen once. The sequenced sample consisted of PBMCs or a T cell subset sorted from them (not recorded which). These receptors were collected from a man aged 18 to 30 who had mild COVID-19 (a few samples of this study predate the infection). Cell type and time point are not known.

This clonotype was observed at least ten times. The V call is TRBV20-1, the J call TRBJ2-3; possibly TRBD2 for D (5 bases). Germline lookup yields CDR1 DFQATT and CDR2 SNEGSKA (reference sequence). Trimming pared 3 bases from V and 4 bases from J, leaving 5 bases between. The CDR3 sequence is 11 residues long. CDR3 DNA sequence: TGCAGTGCTAGCGGGGCAGATACGCAGTATTTT. It translates to CSASGADTQYF.

This clonotype was found once. The chain carries TRBV2 and TRBJ1-6; the match to TRBD1 covers 9 bases. V dropped 5 bases and J dropped 10; count of bases not matched to a gene: 6. Germline values: CDR1 SNHLY, CDR2 FYNNEI. The CDR3 extends over 14 amino acids. The CDR3 loop reads CASSTTGGKSPLHF. The CDR3 coding sequence is TGTGCCAGCAGTACGACAGGGGGGAAATCACCCCTCCACTTT.

CDR3 residues: CASSPPGASNGYTF. DNA for the CDR3: TGTGCCAGCAGCCCCCCAGGGGCCTCGAATGGCTACACCTTC. J is TRBJ1-2 and V is TRBV28; possibly TRBD1 for D (6 bases). Germline V lookup: CDR1 MDHEN, CDR2 SYDVKM. The length of the CDR3 is 14 residues. The V end was cut by 6 bases, the J end by 6 bases, with 17 bases between.

The CDR3 sequence is CASSVTGNQETQYF. In nucleotides, the CDR3 is TGTGCCAGCAGCGTGACAGGGAACCAAGAGACCCAGTACTTC. The chain joins TRBV5-4 to TRBJ2-5, with 7 nucleotides matching TRBD1. This CDR3 spans 14 amino acids. Trimming removed 4 bases from V and 0 bases from J; junction bases left unmatched: 3. Germline CDR1 SGHNT, CDR2 YYREEE (reference sequence).

V gene TRBV25-1 combines with J gene TRBJ2-3, with 7 bases that match TRBD2. The CDR3 has 15 amino acids. Trimming at V came to 3 bases and at J to 6 bases, leaving 9 bases not matched to a gene. Germline CDR1 and CDR2: MGHDK and SYGVNS. DNA of the CDR3: TGTGCCAGCAGTGACTCGGCGGGGGATGGGGATACGCAGTATTTT. It is translated as CASSDSAGDGDTQYF.

The chain couples TRBV7-9 to TRBJ1-1, with D maybe TRBD1 (5 bases). Per germline, CDR1 SEHNR and CDR2 FQNEAQ (reference sequence). The V end was cut by 2 bases, the J end by 0 bases, with 7 bases between. CDR3 length: 14 residues. CDR3 loop: CASSLQGMNTEAFF. In nucleotides, the CDR3 is TGTGCCAGCAGCTTACAGGGCATGAACACTGAAGCTTTCTTT.

This clonotype was seen a handful of times. This chain links TRBV9 with TRBJ2-7; D is perhaps TRBD1 (6 bases). This CDR3 is 15 amino acids long. V was cut by 2 bases and J by 1 base, with 13 bases left in between. Germline V gene lookup returns CDR1 SGDLS and CDR2 YYNGEE. The CDR3 reads CASSVGPDRSYEQYF. The DNA of the CDR3 is TGTGCCAGCAGCGTTGGGCCGGACAGATCCTACGAGCAGTACTTC.

This clonotype was detected a few times. The rearrangement joins TRBV7-2 to TRBJ1-2, with D possibly TRBD1 on 5 matching bases. The V and J ends lost 0 bases and 7 bases respectively, with 12 bases between them. Germline V gene sequence: CDR1 SGHTA, CDR2 FQGNSA. This CDR3 is built from 14 residues. The CDR3 region has the DNA TGTGCCAGCAGCTTAGCCGGCGGGGGGAGTGGCTACACCTTC. The encoded protein is CASSLAGGGSGYTF.

This clonotype was detected many times. This chain joins TRBV20-1 and TRBJ2-5; TRBD2 matches 8 bases. The V segment lost 3 bases and the J segment 2 bases; nucleotides outside the gene matches: 8. The CDR3 runs 15 residues. CDR1 is DFQATT, CDR2 SNEGSKA, per germline (reference sequence). The CDR3 DNA follows: TGCAGTGCTAGGAGAGGAGGGACTAGTCAAGAGACCCAGTACTTC. Protein sequence: CSARRGGTSQETQYF.

V gene TRBV7-9 combines with J gene TRBJ2-7; D gene ambiguous. Germline V CDR1 and CDR2: SEHNR, FQNEAQ (reference sequence). V lost 4 bases, J lost 6 bases, and 13 bases lay in between. CDR3 size: 13 residues. The CDR3 sequence is CASSSGVVFEQYF. Here the CDR3 DNA reads TGTGCCAGCAGCTCTGGGGTCGTCTTCGAGCAGTACTTC.

The V and J genes are TRBV7-8 and TRBJ2-6; D perhaps matches TRBD2 (5 bases). CDR1 is SGHVS and CDR2 is FQNEAQ in the germline V gene. The CDR3 totals 18 residues. The ends were cut back, 0 bases at V and 0 bases at J, with 12 bases in the middle. Here the CDR3 reads CASSLAGLDFSGANVLTF. The CDR3 coding sequence is TGTGCCAGCAGCTTAGCAGGGTTGGACTTCTCTGGGGCCAACGTCCTGACTTTC.

This clonotype turned up a few times. The chain recombines TRBV20-1 with TRBJ1-6, with D possibly being TRBD1 (6 bases). Per the germline V gene, CDR1 is DFQATT and CDR2 is SNEGSKA (reference sequence). V lost 6 bases to trimming and J lost 12 bases, with 21 bases between them. CDR3 length equals 14 residues. The CDR3 bases are TGCAGTGCCCCACACAGTCTACAGGGAAAACCCCTCCACTTT. Its protein product is CSAPHSLQGKPLHF.

The chain uses TRBV7-2 and TRBJ2-1; 8 nucleotides line up with TRBD2. CDR1 and CDR2 from the germline V gene are SGHTA and FQGNSA. V shed 5 bases and J 12 bases; nucleotides not matched to a gene: 15. The CDR3 totals 15 residues. CDR3 sequence reads: CASSLPGRGGPGQFF. The DNA of the CDR3 is TGTGCCAGCAGCCTACCCGGGAGGGGGGGGCCGGGGCAGTTCTTC.